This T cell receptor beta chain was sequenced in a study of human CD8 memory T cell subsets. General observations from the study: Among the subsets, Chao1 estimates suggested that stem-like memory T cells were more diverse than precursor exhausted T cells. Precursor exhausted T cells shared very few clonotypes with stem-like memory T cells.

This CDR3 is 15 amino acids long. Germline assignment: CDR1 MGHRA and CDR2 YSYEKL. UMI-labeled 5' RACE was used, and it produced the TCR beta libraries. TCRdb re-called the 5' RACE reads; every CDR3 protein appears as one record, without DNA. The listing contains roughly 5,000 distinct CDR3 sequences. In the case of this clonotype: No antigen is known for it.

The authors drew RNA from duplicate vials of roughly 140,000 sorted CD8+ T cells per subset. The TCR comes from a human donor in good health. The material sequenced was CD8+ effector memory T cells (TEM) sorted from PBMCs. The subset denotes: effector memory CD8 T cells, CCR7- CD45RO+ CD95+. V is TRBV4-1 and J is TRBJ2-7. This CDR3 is CASSQEEGSAYEQYF.